This T cell receptor (beta chain) was recorded in a study of blood T cells in healthy people across ages (dated by TCRdb to 2014 to 2015). In the study overall: In model experiments, roughly one uniquely barcoded TCR beta cDNA molecule per two T cells was captured by template switching. Age-related changes in TCR beta repertoire diversity were measured in the study by deep sequencing normalized with unique cDNA molecular identifiers. Four age groups were formed from the donors: young (average 16 years), middle-aged (around 41), aged (roughly 58) and long-lived (more than 75). Using the same blood draw, the study looked at two additional independent replicas of 1 million unique cDNA reads for two donors, one aged 18 to 29 and the other aged 80 or older. To avoid experimental bias, donors of different ages were spread randomly across the sequencing lanes.

V and J are truncated by 4 bases and 2 bases respectively, leaving an intervening sequence of 19 bases. Reading the germline V gene gives CDR1 SGHTA and CDR2 FQGNSA. The CDR3 starts with the cysteine, ends with the phenylalanine, and has 17 residues. CDR3 DNA is the only sequence kept; it has 51 bases, read in frame from the first base. Library prep was done by 5' RACE. Data came from an Illumina HiSeq 2500. The second PCR ran for roughly 7 to 11 cycles and used a J-beta primer mix along with a sample-barcoded 5' primer. Each TCR beta cDNA molecule received a unique molecular identifier from a template-switch 5' adaptor carrying 12 random nucleotides. At least 3 million CDR3-containing paired-end reads were obtained from each sample. First-strand cDNA synthesis was performed from all RNA using the Mint cDNA synthesis kit, with priming by a TRBC-specific oligonucleotide. All cDNA was treated with uracil-DNA glycosylase and then went through a first 18-cycle PCR with the universal primers M1SS and BC2_uni_R. As for the authors' bioinformatics: Normalization of each sample was performed by random selection of 1 million high-quality reads, each carrying a distinct molecular identifier. Reads sharing molecular identifiers were discarded rather than binned into consensus sequences. MiTCR, run with a Q25 quality threshold and the strictest error-elimination algorithm, handled CDR3 identification, clonotype clustering and error correction. Lower-bound total TCR beta diversity was estimated with a nonparametric unseen species model using Euler transformation. The public reads were run again by TCRdb, first through fastp at Q25 and then through MiXCR, and only productive beta chains were kept. When rows share a CDR3 protein, they turn into one entry using the most common DNA and genes. The V and J calls, along with clone size, are taken from TCRdb and not from the paper's own processing. Within this sample are roughly 700,000 distinct CDR3 sequences, with around 48% of them counted one time only. Together, the top ten hold about 32% of the sample.

The donors were roughly 38 Caucasian individuals from Russia, aged 6 to 90 years, who were systemically healthy. Each donor gave approximately 10 milliliters of peripheral blood, collected into EDTA-treated Vacutainer tubes. PBMCs were isolated by Ficoll-Paque density-gradient centrifugation, with at least 7 million obtained per sample. Trizol reagent was used to extract total RNA from the PBMCs, yielding at least 6 micrograms per sample. Naive CD45RAhigh/CD27high T cell percentages were measured by flow cytometry on a PBMC aliquot from every donor. Overall study results and their limits: A strong correlation was found between observed TCR beta diversity and the percentage of naive T cells measured by flow cytometry. Estimates of total diversity based on one million sequenced T cells were regarded as lower bounds and as underestimates. Compared with the aged group, the long-lived group had more naive CD4+ T cells, fewer expanded clones and increased TCR diversity, a pattern suggesting age selection. Since profiling was done on bulk unsorted PBMCs, naive and antigen-experienced compartments could not be conclusively compared. As age increased, observed TCR beta diversity per million T cells dropped in a roughly linear way, and a significant reduction was already evident by age 40. Because the CMV infection status of the donors was unknown, age-related changes in expanded clonotypes may potentially have been confounded.

For this clonotype: No antigen is known for it. No quality values exist for individual bases; no much larger clone is one base distant.

The sample taken for sequencing was blood. This TCR was sampled from a woman between 55 and 75 years old in good health. The sequence joins TRBV7-2 to TRBJ2-3, and TRBD2 may be the D gene, going by 6 matching bases. The DNA sequence is TGTGCCAGCAGCTCTCCCATGACTAGGGGCTACACAGATACGCAGTATTTT. Translated, this is CASSSPMTRGYTDTQYF.